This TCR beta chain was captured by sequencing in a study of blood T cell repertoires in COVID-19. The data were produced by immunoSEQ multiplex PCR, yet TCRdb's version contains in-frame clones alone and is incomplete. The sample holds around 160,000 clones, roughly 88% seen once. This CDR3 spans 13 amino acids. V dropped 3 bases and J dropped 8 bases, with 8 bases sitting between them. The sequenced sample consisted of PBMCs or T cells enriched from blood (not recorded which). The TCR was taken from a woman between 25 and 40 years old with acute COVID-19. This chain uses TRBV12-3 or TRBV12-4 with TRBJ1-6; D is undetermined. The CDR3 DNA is TGTGCCAGCAGTTTGTCCCCTTATTCACCCCTCCACTTT. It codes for CASSLSPYSPLHF.